This T cell receptor (beta chain) was identified in a study of blood T cell repertoires in COVID-19. In the original analysis: Amplifying reference gene primers gave estimates of nucleated cell counts. The table came from immunoSEQ multiplex PCR; TCRdb's copy has only in-frame clones and leaves some out. V, J and clone size were drawn from that table, and D and trimming were deduced from the DNA. The data contain roughly 110,000 clones, under 90% of them singletons. The sequence came from a woman aged 55-75 years with acute or convalescent COVID-19. What was sequenced was peripheral blood.

CDR3 nucleotides: TGTGCCAGCAGTTTAACCCTCCGGGACAGAGGTGAAAAACTGTTTTTT. Encoded protein: CASSLTLRDRGEKLFF. The chain joins TRBV27 to TRBJ1-4, with 7 bases that match TRBD1. The CDR3 runs to 16 residues. Germline V gene data show CDR1 as MNHEY and CDR2 as SMNVEV (reference sequence). Trimming cost V 2 bases and J 7 bases; bases outside gene matches: 10.